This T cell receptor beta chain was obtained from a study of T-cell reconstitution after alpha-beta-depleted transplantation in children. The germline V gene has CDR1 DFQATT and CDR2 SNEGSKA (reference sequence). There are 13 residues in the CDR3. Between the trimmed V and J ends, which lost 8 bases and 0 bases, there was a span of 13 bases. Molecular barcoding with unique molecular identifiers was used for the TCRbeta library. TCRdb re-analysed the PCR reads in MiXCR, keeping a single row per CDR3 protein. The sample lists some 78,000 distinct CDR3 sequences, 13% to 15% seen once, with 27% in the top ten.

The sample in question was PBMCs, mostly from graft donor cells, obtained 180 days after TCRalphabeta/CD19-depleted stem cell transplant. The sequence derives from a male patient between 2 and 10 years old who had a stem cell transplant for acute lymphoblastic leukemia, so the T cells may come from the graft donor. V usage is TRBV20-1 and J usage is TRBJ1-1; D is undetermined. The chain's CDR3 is CSSTRVMNTEAFF. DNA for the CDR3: TGCAGTTCCACGAGGGTGATGAACACTGAAGCTTTCTTT.